The 27 T cell receptor beta chains presented below share a single source sample, sequenced in a study of T cell responses to AZD1222 COVID-19 vaccine. Data came from immunoSEQ multiplex PCR; TCRdb stores just in-frame clones and leaves some out. This sample yields about 97,000 clones, of which 70% to 90% are seen a single time; less than 3% belongs to the top ten. Specimen: peripheral blood, collected on day 0 of AZD1222 vaccination. The receptors here all came from an adult in good health.

The J gene is TRBJ1-1, the V gene TRBV4-1, with D uncertain. In germline, CDR1 is MGHRA, CDR2 YSYEKL. The CDR3 consists of 15 residues. Trimming cost V 3 bases and J 2 bases, with 13 bases left between them. CDR3 sequence (DNA): TGCGCCAGCAGCCACCTTGGAACAGTCAACACTGAAGCTTTCTTT. Translated, it gives CASSHLGTVNTEAFF.

The V gene is TRBV5-1, the J gene TRBJ2-3; TRBD1 aligns across 9 bases. CDR3 length equals 15 residues. The V segment lost 0 bases and the J segment 6 bases; nucleotides outside the gene matches: 5. Germline CDR1 is SGHRS and CDR2 is YFSETQ. The DNA for the CDR3 is TGCGCCAGCAGCTTGGGACAGGGGGTCTGGGATACGCAGTATTTT. Residues: CASSLGQGVWDTQYF.

This sequence joins TRBV6-5 and TRBJ1-3; TRBD1 is a possible D gene (5 bases). Germline loops: CDR1 MNHEY, CDR2 SVGAGI. This CDR3 has 15 residues. The ends were cut back, 4 bases at V and 8 bases at J, with 18 bases in the middle. In nucleotides, the CDR3 is TGTGCCAGCAGTTCGGACAAAAGCGGAGGGTACACCATATATTTT. This encodes CASSSDKSGGYTIYF.

The chain uses TRBV5-1 and TRBJ2-7, with a possible D match to TRBD1 (6 bases). Trimming pared 0 bases from V and 0 bases from J, leaving 13 bases between. In germline, CDR1 is SGHRS, CDR2 YFSETQ. This CDR3 is 16 amino acids long. CDR3 in amino acids: CASSLDRDPSSYEQYF. For the CDR3, the DNA is TGCGCCAGCAGCTTGGACAGGGACCCGAGCTCCTACGAGCAGTACTTC.

V and J are TRBV4-3 and TRBJ1-6; no definite D call. The CDR3 sequence is 14 residues long. Germline V gene data show CDR1 as LGHNA and CDR2 as YSLEER. Trimming took off 4 bases at V and 7 bases at J, with 11 bases between the two ends. The CDR3 loop is CASSPEGRNSPLHF. DNA for the CDR3: TGCGCCAGCAGCCCAGAGGGTCGAAATTCACCCCTCCACTTT.

The J gene is TRBJ2-2, the V gene TRBV29-1; TRBD1 is a possible D gene (5 bases). The CDR3 covers 14 residues. The germline V and J ends were trimmed by 6 bases and 2 bases, with 13 bases remaining between them. Germline assignment: CDR1 SQVTM and CDR2 ANQGSEA. The DNA of the CDR3 is TGCAGCGTGATTCCGGACATCAACACCGGGGAGCTGTTTTTT. This translates into CSVIPDINTGELFF.

The J gene is TRBJ2-1, the V gene TRBV13; D is unresolved. This CDR3 comprises 15 residues. CDR1 is PRHDT and CDR2 is FYEKMQ in the germline V gene (reference sequence). The ends were cut back, 5 bases at V and 0 bases at J, with 11 bases in the middle. CDR3 sequence reads: CASSQRERSYNEQFF. CDR3 bases: TGTGCCAGCAGCCAGCGAGAACGCTCCTACAATGAGCAGTTCTTC.

This sequence joins TRBV2 and TRBJ1-2; D possibly corresponds to TRBD1 (5 bases). V lost 8 bases, J lost 6 bases, and 22 bases lay in between. The CDR3 sequence is 15 residues long. Germline CDR1 and CDR2: SNHLY and FYNNEI. The CDR3, as DNA: TGTGCCAGCGGCGGGTGGGGGGTTTCGAATGATGGCTACACCTTC. This gives the protein CASGGWGVSNDGYTF.

The chain uses TRBV6-5 and TRBJ1-3, with a tentative D call TRBD1 (6 bases). CDR3 size: 13 residues. V lost 11 bases and J 6 bases, leaving 17 bases between the germline ends. Germline V CDR1 and CDR2: MNHEY, SVGAGI. CDR3 sequence: CAAHRAWANTIYF. Written as DNA, the CDR3 is TGTGCCGCCCACAGGGCCTGGGCAAACACCATATATTTT.

The V gene is TRBV30, the J gene TRBJ1-6; the D gene is possibly TRBD1 (5 bases). CDR1 is GTSNPN, CDR2 SVGIG, per germline (reference sequence). The CDR3 extends over 12 amino acids. Trimming stripped 3 bases from V and 7 bases from J, with 7 bases between. CDR3 in amino acids: CAWSQGNSPLHF. The CDR3 DNA reads TGTGCCTGGAGCCAGGGAAATTCACCCCTCCACTTT.

The chain uses TRBV3-1 (or the pseudogene TRBV3-2) and TRBJ1-1, with 8 bases matching TRBD1. Germline lookup yields CDR1 LGHDT and CDR2 YNNKEL (reference sequence). There are 15 residues in the CDR3. V trimming: 4 bases; J trimming: 1 base; junction bases outside the gene matches: 5. The CDR3 nucleotides read TGTGCCAGCAGCCTCGGGGACAGGAGGAACACTGAAGCTTTCTTT. It specifies CASSLGDRRNTEAFF.

V is TRBV5-4 and J is TRBJ2-7, with 8 bases aligning to TRBD1. J lost 1 base, V lost 4 bases, and 7 bases had no gene match. The V gene's germline CDR1 is SGHNT and CDR2 YYREEE (reference sequence). This CDR3 contains 15 residues. Written as DNA, the CDR3 is TGTGCCAGCAGCAACCAAGGACAGGGATCCTACGAGCAGTACTTC. As protein: CASSNQGQGSYEQYF.

This clone was counted a single time. The chain carries TRBV6-6 and TRBJ1-1; no firm D call. Per germline, CDR1 MNHNY and CDR2 SVGAGI (reference sequence). The V and J ends lost 7 bases and 1 base respectively, with 7 bases between them. The CDR3 has 12 residues. In DNA, the CDR3 is TGTGCCAGCAAAAAGGGGAACACTGAAGCTTTCTTT. Residues: CASKKGNTEAFF.

In this sample, this clone turned up once. This chain uses TRBV27 with TRBJ1-1; D call uncertain. The CDR3 has 12 amino acids. V dropped 0 bases and J dropped 7 bases, with 6 bases sitting between them. Germline V gives CDR1 MNHEY, CDR2 SMNVEV (reference sequence). CDR3 loop: CASSLSDGEAFF. CDR3 sequence (DNA): TGTGCCAGCAGTTTATCGGACGGTGAAGCTTTCTTT.

This clone has just one count. The genes are TRBV6-5 and TRBJ1-5; 9 bases map to TRBD1. The CDR3 is made up of 14 amino acids. V was clipped by 7 bases and J by 4 bases; unmatched bases: 5. Germline CDR1 reads MNHEY; CDR2 reads SVGAGI. The CDR3 DNA follows: TGTGCCAGCACTATAGGACAGGGGAATCAGCCCCAGCATTTT. This encodes CASTIGQGNQPQHF.

This chain links TRBV6-5 with TRBJ1-4; 7 bases line up with TRBD1. V gave up 4 bases and J gave up 10 bases; unmatched junction bases: 12. CDR1 MNHEY and CDR2 SVGAGI come from the germline V gene. This CDR3 has 15 residues. The CDR3 coding sequence is TGTGCCAGCAGTTCTCTTCGGGACAGCTTGGGAAAACTGTTTTTT. It translates to CASSSLRDSLGKLFF.

The chain joins TRBV3-1 (or the pseudogene TRBV3-2) to TRBJ1-4; D remains unclear. The CDR3 has 14 residues. V lost 1 base and J lost 5, with 8 bases in between. Germline V gene lookup returns CDR1 LGHDT and CDR2 YNNKEL (reference sequence). CDR3 loop: CASSQGRPNEKLFF. CDR3 DNA: TGTGCCAGCAGCCAAGGCAGGCCAAATGAAAAACTGTTTTTT.

This rearrangement joins TRBV5-1 to TRBJ2-7; 7 positions agree with TRBD2. J lost 3 bases, V lost 4 bases, and 10 bases had no gene match. This CDR3 region has 15 residues. Germline V gene lookup returns CDR1 SGHRS and CDR2 YFSETQ. The CDR3 is CASSPLGREVYEQYF. The CDR3 DNA reads TGCGCCAGCAGCCCCCTGGGACGGGAGGTCTACGAGCAGTACTTC.

The chain links TRBV2 to TRBJ2-1; the D gene is possibly TRBD2 (5 bases). This CDR3 contains 15 residues. Per germline, CDR1 SNHLY and CDR2 FYNNEI. V lost 6 bases and J 0 bases, leaving 12 bases between the germline ends. CDR3: CASRITRSSYNEQFF. In DNA form, the CDR3 reads TGTGCCAGCAGGATTACTAGGAGCTCCTACAATGAGCAGTTCTTC.

V is TRBV6-5 and J is TRBJ1-2, with a tentative D call TRBD1 (6 bases). This CDR3 spans 12 amino acids. Germline assignment: CDR1 MNHEY and CDR2 SVGAGI. V was pared by 10 bases and J by 7 bases, with 16 bases between. Here the CDR3 DNA reads TGTGCCATCACCGGACAGTCGAGTGGCTACACCTTC. It translates to CAITGQSSGYTF.

The chain links TRBV6-2 or TRBV6-3 to TRBJ2-5, with 8 bases aligning to TRBD1. The CDR3 extends over 13 amino acids. Trimming at V came to 6 bases and at J to 5 bases, leaving 5 bases not matched to a gene. CDR1 is MNHEY, CDR2 SVGEGT, per germline. CDR3 residues: CASSKTGVETQYF. CDR3 in DNA: TGTGCCAGCAGCAAGACAGGGGTCGAGACCCAGTACTTC.

The count of this clone is one. The genes are TRBV29-1 and TRBJ2-7; no clear D gene. Germline CDR1 SQVTM, CDR2 ANQGSEA. CDR3 length: 14 residues. V was cut by 5 bases and J by 0 bases, with 14 bases left in between. The CDR3 DNA follows: TGCAGCGTTCTTTCAGGCCTAAGCTCCTACGAGCAGTACTTC. It codes for CSVLSGLSSYEQYF.

The genes are TRBV7-8 and TRBJ1-1; TRBD1 is a possible D gene (5 bases). Deletions cut 5 bases from V and 1 base from J, with 14 bases between. CDR3 length equals 15 residues. From germline, CDR1 is SGHVS and CDR2 FQNEAQ. The CDR3 protein is CASSPLGAPNTEAFF. The CDR3 DNA reads as TGTGCCAGCAGCCCCCTAGGGGCCCCGAACACTGAAGCTTTCTTT.

This clone was observed once. The chain uses TRBV10-3 and TRBJ2-7; tentatively, D is TRBD2 (5 bases). Per germline, CDR1 ENHRY and CDR2 SYGVKD. CDR3 length: 14 amino acids. Trimming removed 1 base at V and 2 bases at J, with 9 bases between. The CDR3 reads CAISEFTGTYEQYF. CDR3 bases: TGTGCCATCAGTGAGTTTACGGGGACCTACGAGCAGTACTTC.

This clone was detected a few times. V gene TRBV2 combines with J gene TRBJ1-1; D is ambiguous. From germline, CDR1 is SNHLY and CDR2 FYNNEI. Trimming pared 3 bases from V and 5 bases from J, leaving 13 bases between. The CDR3 runs to 14 residues. In nucleotides, the CDR3 is TGTGCCAGCAGTGACGACGGGAAGAGGACTGAAGCTTTCTTT. Translating gives CASSDDGKRTEAFF. Together with reference TRBV2 and TRBJ1-1, the CDR3 gives the full variable domain: EPEVTQTPSHQVTQMGQEVILRCVPISNHLYFYWYRQILGQKVEFLVSFYNNEISEKSEIFDDQFSVERPDGSNFTLKIRSTKLEDSAMYFCASSDDGKRTEAFFGQGTRLTVV.

Written as DNA, the CDR3 is TGTGCCAGCAGCCTTACCAGGTGGGAGACCCAGTACTTC. Residues: CASSLTRWETQYF. The genes are TRBV6-5 and TRBJ2-5; D remains unclear. This CDR3 contains 13 residues. Germline V gives CDR1 MNHEY, CDR2 SVGAGI. Trimming removed 6 bases from V and 5 bases from J, with 13 bases in between.

The chain has TRBV30 and TRBJ2-7; D perhaps matches TRBD1 (7 bases). Germline V gives CDR1 GTSNPN, CDR2 SVGIG (reference sequence). The CDR3 is 12 amino acids. Deletions cut 5 bases from V and 3 bases from J, with 11 bases between. CDR3 in DNA: TGTGCCTGGGCGGGACAGATCTACGAGCAGTACTTC. Amino acids: CAWAGQIYEQYF.